The T cell receptor beta chain under discussion was sequenced for a study of T cell responses to AZD1222 COVID-19 vaccine. Profiled with immunoSEQ multiplex PCR; TCRdb holds only in-frame clones, not every one. Of some 130,000 clones in the sample, 75% to 90% were seen once. This CDR3 is 13 amino acids long. Trimming shortened V by 7 bases and J by 2 bases, and 12 bases separated the two germline ends. CDR1 and CDR2 (germline): MDHEN, SYDVKM. This sequence originates from an adult in good health. The chain employs TRBV28 and TRBJ2-7; D perhaps matches TRBD1 (6 bases). The sequencing used peripheral blood, collected on day 0 of AZD1222 vaccination. The CDR3 coding sequence is TGTGCCAGCATATCATCAGGGGCCTACGAGCAGTACTTC. Its protein product is CASISSGAYEQYF.